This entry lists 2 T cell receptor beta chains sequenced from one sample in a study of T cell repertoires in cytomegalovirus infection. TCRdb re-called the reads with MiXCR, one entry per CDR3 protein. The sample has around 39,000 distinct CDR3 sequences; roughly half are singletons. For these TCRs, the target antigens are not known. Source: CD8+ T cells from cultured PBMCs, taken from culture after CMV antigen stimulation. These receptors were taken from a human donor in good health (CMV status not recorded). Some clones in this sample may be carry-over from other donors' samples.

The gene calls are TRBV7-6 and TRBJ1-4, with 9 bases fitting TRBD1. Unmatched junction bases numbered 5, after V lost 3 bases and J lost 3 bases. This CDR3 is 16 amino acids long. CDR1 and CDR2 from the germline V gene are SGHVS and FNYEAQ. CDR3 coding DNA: TGTGCCAGCAGCTTGAAACAGGGGGCGTCTAATGAAAAACTGTTTTTT. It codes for CASSLKQGASNEKLFF.

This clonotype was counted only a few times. CDR3 loop: CASSLGFRGISYEQYF. CDR3 coding DNA: TGTGCCAGCAGCTTAGGTTTTCGCGGGATTTCCTACGAGCAGTACTTC. The rearrangement links TRBV7-2 to TRBJ2-7, with D perhaps TRBD2 (6 bases). The length of the CDR3 is 16 residues. Germline V gene sequence: CDR1 SGHTA, CDR2 FQGNSA. The V end was cut by 1 base, the J end by 1 base, with 14 bases between.